The clone carrying this TCR beta chain was found a few times. The antigen is undetermined. Libraries for TCRalpha and TCRbeta carried sample barcodes and unique molecular identifiers via 5'RACE. TCRdb fed the 5' RACE reads into MiXCR, producing one record per CDR3 protein. Counted here are 100,000 or so distinct CDR3 sequences, 8.5% to 14% occurring once; the ten biggest clones make up roughly two fifths. The sample comes from a study of T-cell memory formation after mild COVID-19. The overall study: TCR clusters showed largely donor specificity.

Overall study findings and caveats: Clones that contracted clustered mainly in CM and EM if CD4+ and in EMRA if CD8+.

Germline lookup yields CDR1 SGHTA and CDR2 FQGNSA. The CDR3 sequence is 15 residues long. The ends were cut back, 5 bases at V and 0 bases at J, with 11 bases in the middle. This TCR was recovered from a man aged 18 to 35 who had mild COVID-19 (a few samples of this study predate the infection). Cell type and time point are not known. The V call is TRBV7-2, the J call TRBJ1-5; the D gene is possibly TRBD1 (5 bases). Material: PBMCs or a T cell subset sorted from them (not recorded which). For the CDR3, the DNA is TGTGCCAGCAGCCTGGGACGTTATAGCAATCAGCCCCAGCATTTT. Translating gives CASSLGRYSNQPQHF.